This passage covers 20 T cell receptor beta chains from one sample sequenced in a study of Ad26.COV2.S vaccination and SARS-CoV-2 variants. Profiled with immunoSEQ multiplex PCR; TCRdb holds only in-frame clones, not every one. The table shows 440,000 or so clones, with around 92% occurring only once. Treatment indicated: about 20 received Ad26.COV2.S at low or high dose, single or two shots; roughly five received placebo; per-sample allocation not given. Samples were taken on day 63 after the first vaccine or placebo injection. The starting material was peripheral blood, obtained in a trial of Ad26.COV2.S vaccine versus placebo. The receptors stem from a person between 18 and 60 years old who received the Ad26.COV2.S COVID-19 vaccine or a placebo.

The V call is TRBV7-2, the J call TRBJ2-7; D not resolved. Looked up from germline, CDR1 is SGHTA and CDR2 is FQGNSA. Trimming left V 5 bases short and J 3 bases short, with 11 bases between. The CDR3 covers 13 residues. CDR3 in DNA: TGTGCCAGCAGCCGACGCTTCAGCTACGAGCAGTACTTC. It translates to CASSRRFSYEQYF.

V gene TRBV30 combines with J gene TRBJ1-4, with a possible D match to TRBD1 (6 bases). CDR1 is GTSNPN, CDR2 SVGIG, per germline (reference sequence). The CDR3 runs to 18 residues. The V gene lost 4 bases and the J gene lost 0 bases, with 21 bases spanning the gap. The CDR3 loop is CAWTDRRSLLSTNEKLFF. For the CDR3, the DNA is TGTGCCTGGACAGACAGGCGCTCCCTTTTATCAACTAATGAAAAACTGTTTTTT.

The chain combines TRBV5-1 with TRBJ2-3, with D perhaps TRBD1 (5 bases). This CDR3 comprises 13 residues. Germline V lookup: CDR1 SGHRS, CDR2 YFSETQ. Trimming stripped 6 bases from V and 3 bases from J, with 11 bases between. The CDR3 region has the DNA TGCGCCAGCAAAGGGGATGGAACAGATACGCAGTATTTT. Translated: CASKGDGTDTQYF.

The chain is built from TRBV21-1 and TRBJ2-1; TRBD1 is taken as the D call from the table, unchecked against the DNA. TRBV21-1 is a known pseudogene. CDR3 size: 16 residues. This CDR3 is CASSFEQANSYNEQFF. Here the CDR3 DNA reads TGTGCCAGCAGCTTCGAACAGGCCAACTCCTACAATGAGCAGTTCTTC.

The table lists this clone with a few counts. The rearrangement links TRBV19 to TRBJ2-2, with D possibly TRBD2 on 6 matching bases. This CDR3 region has 16 residues. Germline V gene data show CDR1 as LNHDA and CDR2 as SQIVND (reference sequence). Trimming removed 5 bases from V and 4 bases from J, with 17 bases in between. The CDR3 sequence is CASSLYGGRGTGELFF. CDR3 nucleotides: TGTGCCAGTAGTCTTTACGGGGGACGAGGCACCGGGGAGCTGTTTTTT. The complete variable domain, with remaining parts taken from reference TRBV19 and TRBJ2-2, reads DGGITQSPKYLFRKEGQNVTLSCEQNLNHDAMYWYRQDPGQGLRLIYYSQIVNDFQKGDIAEGYSVSREKKESFPLTVTSAQKNPTAFYLCASSLYGGRGTGELFFGEGSRLTVL.

V is TRBV19 and J is TRBJ1-6, with D unclear. The CDR3 has 14 residues. Germline V gene data show CDR1 as LNHDA and CDR2 as SQIVND (reference sequence). V lost 1 base to trimming and J lost 7 bases, with 8 bases between them. CDR3 nucleotide sequence: TGTGCCAGTAGTATAGTGCACAGCAATTCACCCCTCCACTTT. It encodes CASSIVHSNSPLHF.

The gene calls are TRBV7-8 and TRBJ1-1; weak D call: TRBD1 (5 bases). Per the germline V gene, CDR1 is SGHVS and CDR2 is FQNEAQ. CDR3 length equals 15 residues. Deletions cut 3 bases from V and 7 bases from J, with 18 bases between. In nucleotides, the CDR3 is TGTGCCAGCAGCTTCGGCCGAGGGACGATTTTTGAAGCTTTCTTT. Translating gives CASSFGRGTIFEAFF.

The chain employs TRBV5-1 and TRBJ1-2; maybe TRBD1 (5 bases). The V gene's germline CDR1 is SGHRS and CDR2 YFSETQ. Trimming left V 0 bases short and J 4 bases short, with 10 bases between. The CDR3 length is 14 residues. CDR3 coding DNA: TGCGCCAGCAGCTTGGGGCGGGGGGTCTATGGCTACACCTTC. Amino acid sequence: CASSLGRGVYGYTF.

This chain uses TRBV6-2 or TRBV6-3 with TRBJ2-7, with 10 bases lining up with TRBD1. This CDR3 is built from 14 residues. Trimming took 2 bases from V and 6 from J; bases not matched to a gene: 4. Germline CDR1 reads MNHEY; CDR2 reads SVGEGT. CDR3 sequence reads: CASSYGTGVGEQYF. CDR3 in DNA: TGTGCCAGCAGTTACGGGACAGGGGTTGGCGAGCAGTACTTC.

This sequence joins TRBV27 and TRBJ2-3; TRBD1 might be the D (6 bases). Trimming shortened V by 1 base and J by 2 bases, and 10 bases separated the two germline ends. Germline-derived CDR1 and CDR2 are MNHEY and SMNVEV (reference sequence). The CDR3 contains 15 residues. The DNA for the CDR3 is TGTGCCAGCAGTTTATTGGACAGAACCACAGATACGCAGTATTTT. Protein product: CASSLLDRTTDTQYF.

The gene calls are TRBV2 and TRBJ1-4; D gene ambiguous. There are 13 residues in the CDR3. The germline V gene encodes CDR1 SNHLY and CDR2 FYNNEI. V dropped 7 bases and J dropped 8 bases, with 14 bases sitting between them. The CDR3 reads CASNGSPSEKLFF. The CDR3 coding sequence is TGTGCCAGCAACGGCTCACCGAGCGAAAAACTGTTTTTT.

V is TRBV7-9 and J is TRBJ2-7; 7 bases are shared with TRBD1. The CDR3 spans 16 residues. The germline gives CDR1 SEHNR, CDR2 FQNEAQ (reference sequence). Unmatched junction bases numbered 11, after V lost 2 bases and J lost 4 bases. Here the CDR3 DNA reads TGTGCCAGCAGCTTATTTTATCGGGGACAGCGATACGAGCAGTACTTC. Protein product: CASSLFYRGQRYEQYF.

This clone was seen a single time. The chain is built from TRBV6-2 or TRBV6-3 and TRBJ2-1; tentative D call: TRBD2 (7 bases). The germline V and J ends were trimmed by 6 bases and 9 bases, with 21 bases remaining between them. The CDR3 has 15 amino acids. Germline-derived CDR1 and CDR2 are MNHEY and SVGEGT. CDR3 sequence (DNA): TGTGCCAGCAGCCTTTTTAGGGGGGGCAAAGGTGAGCAGTTCTTC. It codes for CASSLFRGGKGEQFF.

The rearrangement links TRBV15 to TRBJ1-4; D gene unclear. CDR1 is LNHNV and CDR2 is YYDKDF in the germline V gene (reference sequence). Trimming left V 0 bases short and J 0 bases short, with 5 bases between. The CDR3 covers 15 residues. This CDR3 reads CATSREGATNEKLFF. CDR3 DNA sequence: TGTGCCACCAGCAGAGAGGGAGCAACTAATGAAAAACTGTTTTTT.

This clone was recorded only once. The genes are TRBV18 and TRBJ2-1; no definite D call. Germline lookup yields CDR1 KGHSH and CDR2 LQKENI. Trimming stripped 6 bases from V and 7 bases from J, with 19 bases between. CDR3 length equals 15 residues. CDR3 DNA: TGTGCCAGCTCGCCTAGTAGCCCCCTTAGGAATGAGCAGTTCTTC. Translating it yields CASSPSSPLRNEQFF.

This clone appeared a single time. V gene TRBV19 combines with J gene TRBJ2-7, with 11 nucleotides matching TRBD1. CDR1 LNHDA and CDR2 SQIVND come from the germline V gene (reference sequence). The V and J ends lost 4 bases and 2 bases, in that order; junction bases with no gene match: 7. The CDR3 runs to 16 residues. DNA for the CDR3: TGTGCCAGTAGTAACTACCCGGGACAGGGGGCCTACGAGCAGTACTTC. It specifies CASSNYPGQGAYEQYF.

The chain employs TRBV30 and TRBJ2-1; 7 nucleotides align to TRBD2. The V and J ends lost 1 base and 4 bases, in that order; junction bases with no gene match: 7. Germline V CDR1 and CDR2: GTSNPN, SVGIG (reference sequence). The CDR3 consists of 15 residues. CDR3 sequence reads: CAWSGTGGLYNEQFF. The CDR3 coding sequence is TGTGCCTGGAGTGGGACGGGGGGACTATACAATGAGCAGTTCTTC. Full variable domain (rest looked up from reference TRBV30 and TRBJ2-1): SQTIHQWPATLVQPVGSPLSLECTVEGTSNPNLYWYRQAAGRGLQLLFYSVGIGQISSEVPQNLSASRPQDRQFILSSKKLLLSDSGFYLCAWSGTGGLYNEQFFGPGTRLTVL.

CDR3 amino acids: CASSRQGFGSNQPQHF. The DNA of the CDR3 is TGTGCCAGCAGCCGACAGGGGTTTGGAAGCAATCAGCCCCAGCATTTT. The chain couples TRBV7-9 to TRBJ1-5, with TRBD1 identical over 8 bases. The CDR3 runs to 16 residues. The ends lost 5 bases at V and 1 base at J; junction bases unmatched: 7. Germline V gene data show CDR1 as SEHNR and CDR2 as FQNEAQ (reference sequence).

This chain links TRBV28 with TRBJ2-7, with 11 bases that match TRBD1. V lost 3 bases, J lost 12 bases, and 4 bases stayed unmatched. Germline V gene lookup returns CDR1 MDHEN and CDR2 SYDVKM. This CDR3 spans 12 amino acids. Here the CDR3 DNA reads TGTGCCAGCAGTTTTTGGACAGGGGGCCCGTACTTC. Translated, it gives CASSFWTGGPYF. Together with reference TRBV28 and TRBJ2-7, the CDR3 gives the full variable domain: DVKVTQSSRYLVKRTGEKVFLECVQDMDHENMFWYRQDPGLGLRLIYFSYDVKMKEKGDIPEGYSVSREKKERFSLILESASTNQTSMYLCASSFWTGGPYFGPGTRLTVT.

V usage is TRBV4-1 and J usage is TRBJ2-2; 8 bases fit TRBD1. CDR1 and CDR2 (germline): MGHRA, YSYEKL. This CDR3 spans 18 amino acids. Trimming at V came to 3 bases and at J to 4 bases, leaving 13 bases not matched to a gene. CDR3 sequence reads: CASSQGLRGRRVTGELFF. CDR3 bases: TGCGCCAGCAGCCAGGGGCTCAGGGGGCGGAGGGTCACCGGGGAGCTGTTTTTT.